The 30 T cell receptor beta chains below were found in one sample sequenced in a study of T cells in Graves' hyperthyroidism and ophthalmopathy. RNA transcripts were the template for amplifying TCR beta CDR3 regions. The primer set for the first-round RT-PCR of the TCR CDR3 was HTBI. A single record per CDR3 protein comes from TCRdb applying MiXCR to the multiplex PCR reads. The profile covers around 690,000 distinct CDR3 sequences, with less than 25% appearing a single time and under 35% taken by the ten largest. The sequenced sample consisted of blood. These receptors were taken from a young man with Graves' ophthalmopathy.

The genes are TRBV18 and TRBJ2-3; TRBD1 matches at 9 bases. Trimming took 0 bases from V and 11 from J; bases not matched to a gene: 9. CDR1 and CDR2 from the germline V gene are KGHSH and LQKENI. The CDR3 contains 15 residues. DNA for the CDR3: TGTGCCAGCTCACCACCCTCTACAGGGGGCGAAAGGCAGTATTTT. Translating gives CASSPPSTGGERQYF.

Only a few counts were recorded for this clonotype. This chain connects TRBV6-2 or TRBV6-3 to TRBJ2-3; possibly TRBD1 or TRBD2 for D (5 bases each). Germline assignment: CDR1 MNHEY and CDR2 SVGEGT. Trimming removed 6 bases at V and 8 bases at J, with 15 bases between. The CDR3 loop spans 13 amino acids. As DNA, the CDR3 is TGTGCCAGCAGCGGGACCGCCTCACGTACGCAGTATTTT. It translates to CASSGTASRTQYF.

This clonotype came up many times. The chain combines TRBV20-1 with TRBJ2-2; 9 positions agree with TRBD2. V gave up 6 bases and J gave up 5 bases; unmatched junction bases: 7. The germline CDR1 and CDR2 sequences are DFQATT and SNEGSKA (reference sequence). The CDR3 covers 14 residues. The CDR3 nucleotides read TGCAGTGCCCAAGCGGGAGGACCGACCGGGGAGCTGTTTTTT. Translated, it gives CSAQAGGPTGELFF.

This clonotype has at least ten counts. The rearrangement joins TRBV11-2 to TRBJ2-7; no clear D gene. V dropped 5 bases and J dropped 1 base, with 18 bases sitting between them. The length of the CDR3 is 16 residues. Germline V gene lookup returns CDR1 SGHAT and CDR2 FQNNGV. CDR3 in DNA: TGTGCCAGCAGCCGACCTCACCGAGGCAGATCCTACGAGCAGTACTTC. This encodes CASSRPHRGRSYEQYF.

This clonotype was seen a handful of times. The genes are TRBV28 and TRBJ2-1; possible D gene TRBD1, 6 bases. CDR3 length: 16 residues. Trimming took off 4 bases at V and 4 bases at J, with 17 bases between the two ends. Per germline, CDR1 MDHEN and CDR2 SYDVKM. This CDR3 reads CASSSPGTRGYNEQFF. Written as DNA, the CDR3 is TGTGCCAGCAGTTCCCCCGGGACAAGGGGTTACAATGAGCAGTTCTTC.

This clonotype was counted between two and nine times. The chain recombines TRBV18 with TRBJ2-5; D may match TRBD1 or TRBD2 (5 bases each). The CDR3 length is 15 residues. Germline V CDR1 and CDR2: KGHSH, LQKENI. V was cut by 6 bases and J by 7 bases, with 21 bases left in between. The CDR3 sequence: CASSPPQQARGTQYF. DNA of the CDR3: TGTGCCAGCTCCCCCCCCCAACAGGCTCGGGGGACCCAGTACTTC.

The chain links TRBV20-1 to TRBJ1-2; D ambiguous. Trimming removed 3 bases from V and 9 bases from J, with 20 bases in between. Germline V gene data show CDR1 as DFQATT and CDR2 as SNEGSKA (reference sequence). The CDR3 extends over 14 amino acids. As DNA, the CDR3 is TGCAGTGCTAGCCCTGCGGGCAGACGGGTGAGCTACACCTTC. This gives the protein CSASPAGRRVSYTF.

The chain employs TRBV19 and TRBJ1-4; D gene unclear. CDR1 and CDR2 (germline): LNHDA, SQIVND (reference sequence). CDR3 size: 15 residues. V was cut by 6 bases and J by 1 base, with 12 bases left in between. CDR3 sequence: CASRTSTLTNEKLFF. The DNA for the CDR3 is TGTGCCAGTAGGACCTCCACGTTAACTAATGAAAAACTGTTTTTT.

Written as DNA, the CDR3 is TGCAGCGTCAAGAATGAAAAACTGTTTTTT. This encodes CSVKNEKLFF. The chain uses TRBV29-1 and TRBJ1-4; D is ambiguous. Germline V gives CDR1 SQVTM, CDR2 ANQGSEA. The CDR3 loop spans 10 amino acids. V lost 6 bases, J lost 5 bases, and 4 bases lay in between.

Only a few counts were recorded for this clonotype. V and J are TRBV27 and TRBJ2-7; a weak D match, TRBD1 (6 bases). Looked up from germline, CDR1 is MNHEY and CDR2 is SMNVEV (reference sequence). Trimming removed 3 bases from V and 4 bases from J, with 13 bases in between. The CDR3 has 14 amino acids. The CDR3 DNA follows: TGTGCCAGCAGTTTTGGGGCAGGGGAGTACGAGCAGTACTTC. Amino acids: CASSFGAGEYEQYF.

V and J are TRBV27 and TRBJ2-5; D assignment may be TRBD1 or TRBD2 (6 bases each). Germline assignment: CDR1 MNHEY and CDR2 SMNVEV (reference sequence). V dropped 0 bases and J dropped 1 base, with 9 bases sitting between them. The CDR3 totals 15 residues. The CDR3, as DNA: TGTGCCAGCAGTTTATCTGGGGGGCCCCAAGAGACCCAGTACTTC. Residues: CASSLSGGPQETQYF.

V and J are TRBV20-1 and TRBJ2-3; 12 bases agree with TRBD2. The CDR3 is 18 residues long. J was trimmed by 0 bases and V by 2 bases; bases with no gene match: 9. Germline V gene lookup returns CDR1 DFQATT and CDR2 SNEGSKA (reference sequence). The CDR3 reads CSARPDPTSGRSTDTQYF. The CDR3 DNA reads as TGCAGTGCTAGACCAGACCCGACTAGCGGGAGAAGCACAGATACGCAGTATTTT.

The rearrangement uses TRBV30 and TRBJ2-1, with D perhaps given as TRBD1 or TRBD2 (5 bases each). There are 10 residues in the CDR3. Between the trimmed V and J ends, which lost 5 bases and 9 bases, there was a span of 8 bases. Germline V CDR1 and CDR2: GTSNPN, SVGIG (reference sequence). In nucleotides, the CDR3 is TGTGCCTGGGGGGGACCTGAGCAGTTCTTC. It is translated as CAWGGPEQFF.

The chain employs TRBV12-3 or TRBV12-4 and TRBJ2-1; 8 bases fit TRBD2. Trimming cost V 2 bases and J 5 bases; bases outside gene matches: 5. The CDR3 sequence is 15 residues long. The DNA for the CDR3 is TGTGCCAGCAGTTTAACTAGCGGAGCCCACAATGAGCAGTTCTTC. This codes for CASSLTSGAHNEQFF.

This clonotype has more than one count but fewer than ten. The chain carries TRBV25-1 and TRBJ2-1, with 7 nucleotides matching TRBD1. The germline gives CDR1 MGHDK, CDR2 SYGVNS. The length of the CDR3 is 17 residues. Trimming took 4 bases from V and 5 from J; bases not matched to a gene: 14. The CDR3 reads CASSAWSRDRDNNEQFF. CDR3 coding DNA: TGTGCCAGCAGTGCATGGAGCCGGGACAGAGACAACAATGAGCAGTTCTTC. The variable domain in full, with the rest retrieved from reference TRBV25-1 and TRBJ2-1, is EADIYQTPRYLVIGTGKKITLECSQTMGHDKMYWYQQDPGMELHLIHYSYGVNSTEKGDLSSESTVSRIRTEHFPLTLESARPSHTSQYLCASSAWSRDRDNNEQFFGPGTRLTVL.

This clonotype was counted between two and nine times. The V gene is TRBV20-1, the J gene TRBJ1-1; D possibly corresponds to TRBD1 (6 bases). The CDR3 contains 18 residues. The germline CDR1 and CDR2 sequences are DFQATT and SNEGSKA (reference sequence). V gave up 6 bases and J gave up 0 bases, with 26 bases separating them. The CDR3 nucleotides are TGCAGTGCCCGGGCCACCACACCTACGAGGGACATGAACACTGAAGCTTTCTTT. Protein sequence: CSARATTPTRDMNTEAFF.

This clonotype was detected many times. The chain employs TRBV12-3 or TRBV12-4 and TRBJ1-1; maybe TRBD1 (5 bases). This CDR3 is built from 16 residues. V dropped 6 bases and J dropped 0 bases, with 17 bases sitting between them. The CDR3 DNA reads as TGTGCCAGCAGGTTGGGACGGAGATCCATGAACACTGAAGCTTTCTTT. Translating it yields CASRLGRRSMNTEAFF.

This clonotype was seen ten or more times. This sequence joins TRBV7-2 and TRBJ2-1, with TRBD2 identical over 14 bases. CDR3 length: 15 amino acids. The V segment lost 5 bases and the J segment 7 bases; nucleotides outside the gene matches: 4. Germline loops: CDR1 SGHTA, CDR2 FQGNSA. The CDR3 loop is CASSKTSGRVNEQFF. DNA of the CDR3: TGTGCCAGCAGCAAGACTAGCGGGAGGGTTAATGAGCAGTTCTTC.

This rearrangement joins TRBV6-2 or TRBV6-3 to TRBJ2-6; the D is unclear. The V and J ends lost 6 bases and 2 bases respectively, with 8 bases between them. This CDR3 contains 14 residues. Germline assignment: CDR1 MNHEY and CDR2 SVGEGT. The CDR3: CASSPPPGANVLTF. CDR3 nucleotides: TGTGCCAGCAGCCCCCCTCCTGGGGCCAACGTCCTGACTTTC.

This clonotype was seen a handful of times. This chain joins TRBV27 and TRBJ1-1; unclear D gene. Trimming took 4 bases from V and 0 from J, leaving 12 bases between them. This CDR3 is 15 amino acids long. CDR1 and CDR2 from the germline V gene are MNHEY and SMNVEV (reference sequence). The DNA of the CDR3 is TGTGCCAGCAGTTCCCTCGTAACCCTGAACACTGAAGCTTTCTTT. Protein sequence: CASSSLVTLNTEAFF.

V gene TRBV19 combines with J gene TRBJ2-3; TRBD2 agrees at 7 bases. V dropped 7 bases and J dropped 1; count of bases not matched to a gene: 14. CDR3 length equals 17 residues. Germline V CDR1 and CDR2: LNHDA, SQIVND (reference sequence). The CDR3 sequence: CASTEVGLADGTDTQYF. The CDR3 region has the DNA TGTGCCAGTACCGAGGTTGGTCTAGCGGACGGCACAGATACGCAGTATTTT.

CDR3 in DNA: TGTGCCAGCAGCAAGGACCCCGGCGGTTATGAAAAACTGTTTTTT. Amino acids: CASSKDPGGYEKLFF. V usage is TRBV9 and J usage is TRBJ1-4; D call uncertain. The length of the CDR3 is 15 residues. Germline values: CDR1 SGDLS, CDR2 YYNGEE. The V end was cut by 4 bases, the J end by 6 bases, with 16 bases between.

The DNA of the CDR3 is TGCAGTGCTAGAAGGGGGAGCTCAGATACGCAGTATTTT. This translates into CSARRGSSDTQYF. The chain recombines TRBV20-1 with TRBJ2-3; D possibly corresponds to TRBD1 (6 bases). Germline-derived CDR1 and CDR2 are DFQATT and SNEGSKA (reference sequence). The V end was cut by 2 bases, the J end by 4 bases, with 10 bases between. The CDR3 is made up of 13 amino acids.

This clonotype was seen only once. The chain uses TRBV3-1 and TRBJ2-1, with 9 bases lining up with TRBD2. CDR3 size: 16 residues. Germline loops: CDR1 LGHDT, CDR2 YNNKEL (reference sequence). Trimming took 6 bases from V and 7 from J; bases not matched to a gene: 13. This CDR3 is CASRPPGGRAGNEQFF. Written as DNA, the CDR3 is TGTGCCAGCAGGCCCCCAGGCGGGAGGGCCGGGAATGAGCAGTTCTTC.

This chain connects TRBV3-1 to TRBJ2-2, with 10 bases lining up with TRBD1. CDR1 is LGHDT, CDR2 YNNKEL, per germline (reference sequence). The CDR3 runs 15 residues. Trimming removed 6 bases from V and 7 bases from J; junction bases left unmatched: 8. CDR3 sequence reads: CASSSDRGSIGELFF. DNA for the CDR3: TGTGCCAGCAGTTCGGACAGGGGGTCCATCGGGGAGCTGTTTTTT.

On this clonotype itself: A single base separates this from a much larger clone, so it may be a read error. The genes are TRBV2 and TRBJ1-1; D possibly corresponds to TRBD1 (5 bases). This CDR3 has 14 amino acids. From germline, CDR1 is SNHLY and CDR2 FYNNEI. Trimming stripped 6 bases from V and 2 bases from J, with 13 bases between. CDR3 amino acids: CASRTGRGNTEAFF. The DNA for the CDR3 is TGTGCCAGCAGGACGGGACGGGGTAACACTGAAGCTTTCTTT. Looking up the rest from reference TRBV2 and TRBJ1-1 gives the full variable domain: EPEVTQTPSHQVTQMGQEVILRCVPISNHLYFYWYRQILGQKVEFLVSFYNNEISEKSEIFDDQFSVERPDGSNFTLKIRSTKLEDSAMYFCASRTGRGNTEAFFGQGTRLTVV.

CDR3 loop: CASSSWTALRMGTDTQYF. The DNA of the CDR3 is TGTGCCAGCAGTTCCTGGACTGCACTCCGGATGGGCACAGATACGCAGTATTTT. This chain links TRBV6-1 with TRBJ2-3; weak D call: TRBD2 (5 bases). Trimming took 5 bases from V and 1 from J, leaving 22 bases between them. The CDR3 runs 18 residues. Germline lookup yields CDR1 MNHNS and CDR2 SASEGT.

The chain recombines TRBV6-1 with TRBJ2-1; no clear D gene. Trimming removed 6 bases from V and 5 bases from J, with 14 bases in between. The CDR3 consists of 14 residues. CDR1 is MNHNS, CDR2 SASEGT, per germline. The CDR3 loop is CASSLMAWDNEQFF. In DNA, the CDR3 is TGTGCCAGCAGCTTGATGGCCTGGGACAATGAGCAGTTCTTC.

With regard to this clonotype: A much larger clone differs by one base, so this may be a read error. J is TRBJ1-1 and V is TRBV3-1; a possible D gene is TRBD1 (6 bases). Germline CDR1 LGHDT, CDR2 YNNKEL (reference sequence). The CDR3 extends over 13 amino acids. The CDR3 loop is CACSQEGNREAFF. DNA for the CDR3: TGTGCCTGCAGCCAAGAGGGGAACAGGGAGGCTTTCTTT. Drawing the rest from reference TRBV3-1 and TRBJ1-1, the complete variable domain is DTAVSQTPKYLVTQMGNDKSIKCEQNLGHDTMYWYKQDSKKFLKIMFSYNNKELIINETVPNRFSPKSPDKAHLNLHINSLELGDSAVYFCACSQEGNREAFFGQGTRLTVV.

The sample holds many counts of this clonotype. The V and J genes are TRBV28 and TRBJ2-7; 8 bases match TRBD2. Trimming at V came to 7 bases and at J to 4 bases, leaving 9 bases not matched to a gene. The CDR3 loop spans 14 amino acids. The germline gives CDR1 MDHEN, CDR2 SYDVKM. The CDR3 coding sequence is TGTGCCAGCACTTCCGGGACTAGAGGTTACGAGCAGTACTTC. Translated: CASTSGTRGYEQYF.